Listed below are T cell receptor beta chains from one sample, sequenced in a study of control samples from healthy donors and cancer patients. Data came from immunoSEQ multiplex PCR; TCRdb stores just in-frame clones and leaves some out. The sample lists some 130,000 clones; about nine tenths were seen once. The material sequenced was blood. Receptor source: a man aged 18 to 30 in good health. The conserved cysteine and the conserved F or W are not part of the CDR3 here.

CDR3 protein: ASSLEEVTIQF
V gene: TRBV11-1

CDR3 protein: ASSLLGYLEDYNEQF
V gene: TRBV6-2/TRBV6-3

CDR3 protein: SVGDSHRYGYT
V gene: TRBV29-1

CDR3 protein: ASSPLAGPALEQF
V gene: TRBV28

CDR3 protein: ASSDRGRGEQF
V gene: TRBV19

CDR3 protein: ASSEKGSGANVLT
V gene: TRBV6-1

CDR3 protein: ASSLGQGAGNQPQH
V gene: TRBV7-9

CDR3 protein: ASSLAGIRDGYT
V gene: TRBV5-1

CDR3 protein: ASSPDGGGGSPLH
V gene: TRBV7-3

CDR3 protein: ASSKEGPPNNEQF
V gene: TRBV21-1

CDR3 protein: ASSPRGGSEQY
V gene: TRBV3-1/TRBV3-2

CDR3 protein: ATTTNTEAF
V gene: TRBV19

CDR3 protein: AWSMGTPQETQY
V gene: TRBV30

CDR3 protein: ATSDLQGADTGELF
V gene: TRBV24-1

CDR3 protein: ASSDGQGAYGYT
V gene: TRBV7-9

CDR3 protein: ASSLGGPLARGTQY
V gene: TRBV7-2

CDR3 protein: AISGTSGGNTGELF
V gene: TRBV10-3

CDR3 protein: ASSRPPAGQETQY
V gene: TRBV3-1/TRBV3-2

CDR3 protein: ASSLKPEKLF
V gene: TRBV11-3

CDR3 protein: ASSQTSGFSTDTQY
V gene: TRBV6-2/TRBV6-3

CDR3 protein: ASSFRQGRTGELF
V gene: TRBV3-1/TRBV3-2

CDR3 protein: ASSSTRNTEAF
V gene: TRBV5-1

CDR3 protein: ASSSTSGNYNEQF
V gene: TRBV7-8

CDR3 protein: SVNQMGAYT
V gene: TRBV29-1

CDR3 protein: ASSWGLLEDFSYNEQF
V gene: TRBV11-2

CDR3 protein: ASSESGGRYGYT
V gene: TRBV25-1

CDR3 protein: ASRNRGEETQY
V gene: TRBV7-9

CDR3 protein: ASSIASNQPQH
V gene: TRBV10-2

CDR3 protein: SVEAGAGVSETQY
V gene: TRBV29-1

CDR3 protein: ASSLETGSGNTIY
V gene: TRBV18

CDR3 protein: ASSERRGNQPQH
V gene: TRBV6-1

CDR3 protein: ASSPFPAGGKETQY
V gene: TRBV27

CDR3 protein: ASSYKGGMNTEAF
V gene: TRBV6-5

CDR3 protein: ASSSPPQGYGYT
V gene: TRBV6-5

CDR3 protein: ASLQGMNTEAF
V gene: TRBV2

CDR3 protein: ASSFWADTQY
V gene: TRBV12-3/TRBV12-4

CDR3 protein: ASSPDRVRTEAF
V gene: TRBV27

CDR3 protein: ASSQDVGTNTGELF
V gene: TRBV4-3

CDR3 protein: ASSYGTGEETQY
V gene: TRBV5-1

CDR3 protein: ASSLDEGLGLGNEQF
V gene: TRBV11-3

CDR3 protein: ASSLGQGGAGYT
V gene: TRBV5-1

CDR3 protein: ASSQDPGQTGNGYT
V gene: TRBV3-1/TRBV3-2

CDR3 protein: ASSIRLGASNQPQH
V gene: TRBV19

CDR3 protein: ASSETRGRTGELF
V gene: TRBV6-1

CDR3 protein: ASSQDLETVGPIGNIQY
V gene: TRBV23-1

CDR3 protein: ASSPVWTSGRETQY
V gene: TRBV27

CDR3 protein: ASRKTVGTMGSNEQF
V gene: TRBV19

CDR3 protein: ASSYRQDANYGYT
V gene: TRBV6-2/TRBV6-3

CDR3 protein: ASSLGALNTEAF
V gene: TRBV5-6

CDR3 protein: ASSPRQGKGYT
V gene: TRBV12-3/TRBV12-4

CDR3 protein: ASREDGTSGNTIY
V gene: TRBV2

CDR3 protein: ASSYGGELF
V gene: TRBV6-5